This TCR beta chain emerged from a study of PD-L1 blockade in urothelial cancer. Study background: When blood samples were assessed, the median T cell count was about 140,000.

Assay used: immunoSEQ multiplex PCR; TCRdb lists only in-frame clones, some missing. The table includes under 120,000 clones, around 82% detected once. Germline trimming cut 5 bases from V and 5 bases from J; bases unmatched to any gene: 7. Germline CDR1 is SGDLS and CDR2 is YYNGEE. This CDR3 is 15 amino acids long. This sequence was found in a middle-aged man with urothelial cancer. The chain carries TRBV9 and TRBJ2-1; 10 positions match TRBD2. Sequencing used PBMCs, obtained around atezolizumab (anti-PD-L1) treatment. CDR3 coding DNA: TGTGCCAGCAGTCAAGCGGGAGGGCCCCACAATGAGCAGTTCTTC. This gives the protein CASSQAGGPHNEQFF.